This TCR beta chain came from a study of T-cell memory formation after mild COVID-19. General study results and limits: Balance between CD4 and CD8 was seen in clones contracting day 15 to 85, and a CD4+ lean was seen in later expanders. Nothing confirmed that second-wave clones peaking on day 37 were specific for SARS-CoV-2.

MiXCR was run by TCRdb on the 5' RACE reads, yielding one entry per CDR3 protein. Of fewer than 150,000 distinct CDR3 sequences listed, 11% to 15% are singletons. Comments on this clonotype: Its antigen remains unknown.

The CDR3 spans 13 residues. V was shortened by 0 bases and J by 4 bases, with 7 bases between the two germline ends. The V gene's germline CDR1 is SEHNR and CDR2 FQNEAQ (reference sequence). The V gene is TRBV7-9, the J gene TRBJ2-7, with a weak D call TRBD1 (6 bases). The sequence came from an adult woman who had mild COVID-19 (a few samples of this study predate the infection). Cell type and time point are not known. Source material: PBMCs or a T cell subset sorted from them (not recorded which). CDR3 bases: TGTGCCAGCAGCTTAGCCGACAGGTACGAGCAGTACTTC. It specifies CASSLADRYEQYF.